This entry lists 4 T cell receptor beta chains sequenced from one sample in a study of blood T cells in healthy people across ages (dated by TCRdb to the mid-2010s). Library generation was performed with 5' RACE. The instrument was an Illumina HiSeq 2500. A second roughly 7 to 11 cycle PCR used a sample-barcoded 5' primer and a J-beta primer mix. TCRdb's own reprocessing of the public reads used fastp at Q25 and MiXCR and kept productive beta chains. Each entry merges the rows of one CDR3 protein and shows their most common DNA and genes. This sample gives over 1,300,000 distinct CDR3 sequences in total; approximately 60% of them show up just once. 6.5% to 8.5% of the sample lies in the top ten. The sequencing input was blood. These receptors all stem from a man aged 18-30 years in good health.

The chain uses TRBV29-1 and TRBJ2-3, with 13 bases aligning to TRBD2. Germline CDR1 reads SQVTM; CDR2 reads ANQGSEA. The length of the CDR3 is 17 residues. The ends lost 6 bases at V and 1 base at J; junction bases unmatched: 10. The CDR3, as DNA: TGCAGCGTCGGACCAGGACTAGCGGGAGAAGGCACAGATACGCAGTATTTT. Its translation is CSVGPGLAGEGTDTQYF.

This clonotype appeared a few times. V is TRBV29-1 and J is TRBJ2-5, with 9 bases matching TRBD1. CDR3 length: 12 amino acids. After removal of 6 bases from V and 4 bases from J, the junction contained 3 bases not matched to a gene. Germline V gene sequence: CDR1 SQVTM, CDR2 ANQGSEA. In nucleotides, the CDR3 is TGCAGCGTAACAGGGGGCAGAGAGACCCAGTACTTC. This encodes CSVTGGRETQYF.

The V gene is TRBV7-9, the J gene TRBJ2-1; D remains ambiguous. The CDR3 runs 11 residues. V lost 5 bases and J 15 bases, leaving 14 bases between the germline ends. Germline CDR1 reads SEHNR; CDR2 reads FQNEAQ (reference sequence). CDR3 loop: CASSHGLEPFF. The CDR3, as DNA: TGTGCCAGCAGCCACGGCCTAGAACCGTTCTTC.

This chain connects TRBV6-1 to TRBJ2-1, with TRBD2 matching 16 bases. Trimming cost V 7 bases and J 7 bases; bases outside gene matches: 13. The CDR3 spans 18 residues. CDR1 is MNHNS, CDR2 SASEGT, per germline. CDR3 nucleotides: TGTGCCAGCACTACCAACCCCGGGACTAGCGGGGGGGGAAATGAGCAGTTCTTC. This encodes CASTTNPGTSGGGNEQFF.